The rows below give T cell receptor beta chains drawn from one sample of a study of T-cell memory formation after mild COVID-19. TCRdb passed the 5' RACE reads through MiXCR, listing each CDR3 protein once. The data show 300,000 to 400,000 distinct CDR3 sequences, with 13% seen just once and roughly 23% held by the top ten. The sample comprised PBMCs or a T cell subset sorted from them (not recorded which). The receptors were gathered from a man aged 18-30 years who had mild COVID-19 (a few samples of this study predate the infection). Cell type and time point are not known. Both conserved end residues are part of each CDR3. D genes are given only for firm matches. The listing skips clone size in some rows; elsewhere it reads once, few, many or a size class.

V,size,D,J,DNA,CDR3
TRBV2,NA,NA,TRBJ1-5,TGTGCCAGCAGTGACTCTGGGCGCTCGTACCTGCATTTT,CASSDSGRSYLHF
TRBV20-1,NA,NA,TRBJ2-1,TGCAGTGCTCCTCTCTGGTCTAGCAGTCACAATGAGCAGTTCTTC,CSAPLWSSSHNEQFF
TRBV5-1,many,TRBD1,TRBJ2-5,TGCGCCAGCAGCTCACAGGGGCCCCAAGAGACCCAGTACTTC,CASSSQGPQETQYF
TRBV7-2,many,TRBD2,TRBJ2-3,TGTGCCAGCAGCCGAGGGCCTAGCGGGACGGGAGATACGCAGTATTTT,CASSRGPSGTGDTQYF
TRBV4-2,few,NA,TRBJ2-1,TGTGCCAGCAGCCAAGCCGGTTCAGGGCGAGGGGAGCAGTTCTTC,CASSQAGSGRGEQFF
TRBV5-1,few,NA,TRBJ1-1,TGCGCCAGCAGTTCAGGGTTTCTAACTTTCTTT,CASSSGFLTFF
TRBV2,NA,TRBD1,TRBJ2-2,TGTGCCAGCATTGAAAGGGGGACAGGCTCGAACACCGGGGAGCTGTTTTTT,CASIERGTGSNTGELFF
TRBV12-5,few,NA,TRBJ2-5,TGTGCTAGTGGTTCCTACGTCGGGTGGGAGACCCAGTACTTC,CASGSYVGWETQYF
TRBV15,few,NA,TRBJ1-3,TGTGCCACCAGCATCGGGGTCGGAAACACCATATATTTT,CATSIGVGNTIYF
TRBV27,many,TRBD1,TRBJ2-7,TGTGCCAGCAGTTTCCAACAGGGGGACGAGCAGTACTTC,CASSFQQGDEQYF
TRBV6-5,NA,NA,TRBJ1-2,TGTGCCGGCCGTAAAGGCTACACCTTC,CAGRKGYTF
TRBV10-3,NA,TRBD1,TRBJ1-2,TGTGCCATCAGTGACCCTCGACAGGGCCTACACTATGGCTACACCTTC,CAISDPRQGLHYGYTF
TRBV9,NA,NA,TRBJ1-4,TGTGCCAGCAGCGTAGGTTCCAGGGTGGGTGAAAAACTGTTTTTT,CASSVGSRVGEKLFF
TRBV20-1,NA,NA,TRBJ1-4,TGCAGTGCGAGTAACGGCGCAACTAATGAAAAACTGTTTTTT,CSASNGATNEKLFF
TRBV12-3/TRBV12-4,NA,NA,TRBJ2-5,TGTGCCAGCGGCTACATCGGGGAGACCCAGTACTTC,CASGYIGETQYF
TRBV21-1,few,NA,TRBJ2-5,TGTGCCTTACTACTAGCGGGGCTAAGATTAACGGAGGAGACCCAGTACTTC,CALLLAGLRLTEETQYF
TRBV11-2,NA,NA,TRBJ2-2,TGTGCCAGCAGCCGAGCGGAAGGGGTCGCCGGGGAGCTGTTTTTT,CASSRAEGVAGELFF
TRBV28,few,NA,TRBJ2-3,TGTGCCAGCAGTTTTAAGTCCCGGGCAGATACGCAGTATTTT,CASSFKSRADTQYF
TRBV25-1,NA,NA,TRBJ2-2,TGTGCCAGCAGTGATCAGCTAGGTCCCACCGGGGAGCTGTTTTTT,CASSDQLGPTGELFF
TRBV7-3,few,TRBD1,TRBJ1-2,TGTGCCAGCAGTCCCGGGACAGGGAGAGCTAACTATGGCTACACCTTC,CASSPGTGRANYGYTF
TRBV28,many,TRBD1,TRBJ2-5,TGTGCCAGCAGTTCGGGGACAGCGTACCAAGAGACCCAGTACTTC,CASSSGTAYQETQYF
TRBV19,few,NA,TRBJ2-2,TGTGCCAGTAGTTACAGGGTTTCCGGGGAGCTGTTTTTT,CASSYRVSGELFF
TRBV20-1,NA,TRBD1,TRBJ1-4,TGCAGTGCGGAGTCGACAGGGGGCAATGAAAAACTGTTTTTT,CSAESTGGNEKLFF
TRBV4-3,few,NA,TRBJ1-1,TGCGCCAGCAGCCAAGGCGGACCCCTGAACACTGAAGCTTTCTTT,CASSQGGPLNTEAFF
TRBV3-1,NA,NA,TRBJ2-7,TGTGCCAGCAGCCTAAACCGTCTCGAGCAGTACTTC,CASSLNRLEQYF
TRBV13,few,NA,TRBJ2-5,TGTGCCAGCAGCTTAGTGGGACCCCCAATCCAAGAGACCCAGTACTTC,CASSLVGPPIQETQYF
TRBV7-9,NA,TRBD1,TRBJ1-6,TGTGCCAGCAGCCCCCAGGGGGGGAGCTCCTATAATTCACCCCTCCACTTT,CASSPQGGSSYNSPLHF
TRBV5-1,NA,TRBD1,TRBJ2-1,TGCGCCAGCATAAGACAGGGGGGGCGCAATGAGCAGTTCTTC,CASIRQGGRNEQFF
TRBV27,NA,NA,TRBJ1-5,TGTGCCAGCAGGCCTCTGAGGGGCAATCAGCCCCAGCATTTT,CASRPLRGNQPQHF
TRBV12-3/TRBV12-4,NA,NA,TRBJ2-1,TGTGCCAGCAGTCCGCTTGGGGGCTCCTACAATGAGCAGTTCTTC,CASSPLGGSYNEQFF
TRBV4-1,few,NA,TRBJ2-3,TGCGCCAGCAGCCTCTCCAGGGGTGACACAGATACGCAGTATTTT,CASSLSRGDTDTQYF
TRBV7-6,NA,NA,TRBJ2-3,TGTGCCAGCAGCTTAACTCCCCAGGCCATAGATACGCAGTATTTT,CASSLTPQAIDTQYF
TRBV5-1,NA,TRBD1,TRBJ2-2,TGCGCCAGCAGCCGGTTCGGACAGGTAGACACCGGGGAGCTGTTTTTT,CASSRFGQVDTGELFF
TRBV29-1,NA,TRBD2,TRBJ2-3,TGCAGCGTTGACAGGGGACTATTCGGACTAGCCAAAGATACGCAGTATTTT,CSVDRGLFGLAKDTQYF
TRBV11-2,few,NA,TRBJ2-1,TGTGCCAGCAGCTTGAGCCTAGAAGATGAGCAGTTCTTC,CASSLSLEDEQFF
TRBV7-2,few,TRBD1,TRBJ1-1,TGTGCCAGCAGCTTAGTTACAGGGGGTTTTACTGAAGCTTTCTTT,CASSLVTGGFTEAFF
TRBV9,NA,NA,TRBJ1-2,TGTGCCAGCAGCGCCCGCAGTTATGGCTACACCTTC,CASSARSYGYTF
TRBV12-3/TRBV12-4,few,NA,TRBJ1-3,TGTGCCAGCAGCCATCCCGCCGGGACTGAAGGAAACACCATATATTTT,CASSHPAGTEGNTIYF
TRBV15,many,NA,TRBJ2-7,TGTGCCACCAGCAGGGACTCCCTGACCTCCTACGAGCAGTACTTC,CATSRDSLTSYEQYF
TRBV12-3/TRBV12-4,many,NA,TRBJ1-1,TGTGCCAGCAGTTTTCTACCGGGCACGGGCACTGAAGCTTTCTTT,CASSFLPGTGTEAFF
TRBV6-1,few,NA,TRBJ1-2,TGTGCCAGCAAGGTTGACTATGGCTACACCTTC,CASKVDYGYTF
TRBV10-3,NA,NA,TRBJ1-1,TGTGCCATCAGTGACATCCCGGAACCGAACACTGAAGCTTTCTTT,CAISDIPEPNTEAFF
TRBV6-2/TRBV6-3,NA,NA,TRBJ2-5,TGTGCCAGCAGTCCGGCCTTCAATCGGGCCCAGTACTTC,CASSPAFNRAQYF